One and the same sample provided the 12 T cell receptor beta chains below, sequenced in a study of CD8 T cells in ankylosing spondylitis. These receptors' targets are unknown. TCRdb reprocessed the 5' RACE reads with MiXCR, giving one entry per CDR3 protein. The sample lists more than 250,000 distinct CDR3 sequences, 6.5% to 10% occurring once. Study findings and constraints: Typical of ankylosing spondylitis blood, it appeared, was a TCR beta motif of under 10 highly homologous variants.

The sequenced sample consisted of blood, either unsorted or a sorted T cell fraction (not recorded which). Every receptor here comes from a male donor with ankylosing spondylitis.

The chain links TRBV25-1 to TRBJ2-5; possible D gene TRBD2, 5 bases. This CDR3 has 12 amino acids. Germline-derived CDR1 and CDR2 are MGHDK and SYGVNS. The germline V and J ends were trimmed by 8 bases and 7 bases, with 14 bases remaining between them. CDR3 sequence: CASARGLGTQYF. CDR3 DNA: TGTGCCAGCGCTCGGGGTTTAGGGACCCAGTACTTC.

This clonotype occurred a few times. The chain recombines TRBV20-1 with TRBJ1-3, with D unresolved. Germline V gene data show CDR1 as DFQATT and CDR2 as SNEGSKA (reference sequence). This CDR3 is built from 13 residues. V lost 3 bases, J lost 1 base, and 7 bases lay in between. The CDR3 protein is CSASKHSGNTIYF. Here the CDR3 DNA reads TGCAGTGCTAGTAAACATTCTGGAAACACCATATATTTT.

The CDR3 sequence is CSTGTGHHYEQYF. The CDR3 DNA reads TGCAGCACTGGAACGGGACACCACTACGAGCAGTACTTC. The genes are TRBV29-1 and TRBJ2-7; TRBD1 is a possible D gene (6 bases). This CDR3 spans 13 amino acids. Germline values: CDR1 SQVTM, CDR2 ANQGSEA. Trimming left V 8 bases short and J 3 bases short, with 17 bases between.

This clonotype was observed many times. The chain is built from TRBV12-3 or TRBV12-4 and TRBJ1-5; D is perhaps TRBD1 (6 bases). The CDR3 loop spans 13 amino acids. Between the trimmed V and J ends, which lost 6 bases and 5 bases, there was a span of 11 bases. The CDR3 protein is CASSRRGDQPQHF. Here the CDR3 DNA reads TGTGCCAGCAGCCGAAGGGGGGATCAGCCCCAGCATTTT.

This clonotype is classed as medium-sized (0.01 to 0.1%). The V and J genes are TRBV21-1 and TRBJ2-5; no DNA check was done on the table's D call, TRBD2. TRBV21-1 corresponds to a pseudogene. The CDR3 is 14 residues long. CDR3 DNA sequence: TGTGCCAGCAGCCCGCGGGAGGACTTACGGACCCAGTACTTC. It yields the protein CASSPREDLRTQYF.

This clonotype has a handful of counts. V usage is TRBV11-1 and J usage is TRBJ1-1, with no clear D. From germline, CDR1 is SGHAT and CDR2 FQDESV (reference sequence). The CDR3 runs to 15 residues. V lost 3 bases and J lost 0, with 11 bases in between. The CDR3: CASSFINQVNTEAFF. The DNA for the CDR3 is TGTGCCAGCAGCTTCATAAACCAGGTGAACACTGAAGCTTTCTTT.

This clonotype was detected ten times or more. V and J are TRBV5-5 and TRBJ2-1; D remains unclear. V lost 4 bases and J 6 bases, leaving 11 bases between the germline ends. The V gene's germline CDR1 is SGHKS and CDR2 YYEKEE (reference sequence). This CDR3 has 13 residues. Written as DNA, the CDR3 is TGTGCCAGCAGCATAGACCTACGCAATGAGCAGTTCTTC. As protein: CASSIDLRNEQFF.

This clonotype was counted at least ten times. The rearrangement links TRBV19 to TRBJ2-2; either TRBD1 or TRBD2 may supply D (5 bases each). Germline CDR1 and CDR2: LNHDA and SQIVND (reference sequence). V lost 9 bases and J 3 bases, leaving 11 bases between the germline ends. The CDR3 extends over 13 amino acids. DNA for the CDR3: TGTGCCAGCAATCCGGGACACACCGGGGAGCTGTTTTTT. Amino acids: CASNPGHTGELFF.

This clonotype was detected many times. The rearrangement links TRBV6-1 to TRBJ2-5; D is unresolved. Germline values: CDR1 MNHNS, CDR2 SASEGT. The germline V and J ends were trimmed by 8 bases and 3 bases, with 13 bases remaining between them. This CDR3 has 13 amino acids. The CDR3 reads CASSWTFKETQYF. The CDR3 DNA follows: TGTGCCAGCTCGTGGACGTTCAAAGAGACCCAGTACTTC.

The sample holds many counts of this clonotype. The V and J genes are TRBV20-1 and TRBJ2-7; D gene unclear. Trimming removed 1 base from V and 4 bases from J, with 14 bases in between. The CDR3 runs 14 residues. Germline V lookup: CDR1 DFQATT, CDR2 SNEGSKA (reference sequence). CDR3 DNA: TGCAGTGCTAGAGGAGGAGAGTTTAGGTACGAGCAGTACTTC. Its translation: CSARGGEFRYEQYF.

This clonotype was seen a few times. The V call is TRBV28, the J call TRBJ2-7, with D possibly being TRBD1 (5 bases). Germline V CDR1 and CDR2: MDHEN, SYDVKM. The CDR3 extends over 13 amino acids. Deletions cut 3 bases from V and 4 bases from J, with 10 bases between. The CDR3 DNA sequence: TGTGCCAGCAGTTTCCCGACAGTATACGAGCAGTACTTC. Protein: CASSFPTVYEQYF.

The chain uses TRBV6-4 and TRBJ1-2, with D possibly TRBD1 on 5 matching bases. In germline, CDR1 is MRHNA, CDR2 SNTAGT. The CDR3 runs to 14 residues. Trimming stripped 0 bases from V and 3 bases from J, with 8 bases between. The CDR3 loop reads CASSDSGGYYGYTF. DNA for the CDR3: TGTGCCAGCAGTGACTCGGGGGGGTACTATGGCTACACCTTC.